This T cell receptor (beta chain) was sequenced for a study of cytomegalovirus exposure and HLA in healthy donors. Germline CDR1 SNHLY, CDR2 FYNNEI. Trimming removed 1 base from V and 2 bases from J; junction bases left unmatched: 4. The CDR3 has 16 amino acids. PCR was performed using 60 Vbeta and 13 Jbeta primers. Measured with immunoSEQ multiplex PCR; TCRdb has only the in-frame clones, and not every one. Of approximately 110,000 clones listed, over 65% are singletons. This receptor was taken from a man aged 50-59 years in good health and CMV-seronegative. The sequencing sample was made of PBMCs. The V and J genes are TRBV2 and TRBJ2-2; 7 nucleotides match TRBD1. CDR3 region: CASSEGDSDNTGELFF. In nucleotides, the CDR3 is TGTGCCAGCAGTGAAGGGGACAGTGACAACACCGGGGAGCTGTTTTTT.